This T cell receptor (beta chain) is from a study of blood T cell repertoires in COVID-19. This clone was seen once. Repertoires were generated with immunoSEQ multiplex PCR, while TCRdb's copy carries only in-frame clones and drops some. The data show about 310,000 clones, nearly 90% seen once. The CDR3 is 15 residues long. In germline, CDR1 is SGHRS, CDR2 YFSETQ. V gave up 0 bases and J gave up 5 bases; unmatched junction bases: 3. Individuals drawn from around 25 US areas were roughly 18 to 100 years old. V gene TRBV5-1 combines with J gene TRBJ1-1, with 11 bases that match TRBD1. Sequencing used PBMCs or T cells enriched from blood (not recorded which). The sequence was collected from a woman aged 30 to 39 who had recovered from COVID-19. For the CDR3, the DNA is TGCGCCAGCAGCTTGGAGGGACAGGGGGGAACTGAAGCTTTCTTT. Residues: CASSLEGQGGTEAFF.